Detailed here is one TCR beta chain. The record originates from a study of cytomegalovirus exposure and HLA in healthy donors. The study ran its PCR with 60 Vbeta and 13 Jbeta primers. Produced via immunoSEQ multiplex PCR; TCRdb's table is partial and in-frame only. Altogether approximately 90,000 clones are present, about 78% being singletons, with the ten largest covering roughly 3%. CDR1 is SGHNT, CDR2 YYREEE, per germline (reference sequence). The CDR3 sequence is 13 residues long. Germline trimming cut 3 bases from V and 7 bases from J; bases unmatched to any gene: 3. The source of this sequence is a man aged 40-50 years in good health and CMV-seronegative. The sample consisted of PBMCs. The chain joins TRBV5-4 to TRBJ1-3; 8 bases line up with TRBD1. The CDR3 coding sequence is TGTGCCAGCAGCTATGGACAGGGCAACACCATATATTTT. It codes for CASSYGQGNTIYF.